This TCR beta chain was captured in a study of control samples from healthy donors and cancer patients. CDR1 and CDR2 (germline): SGHTA, FQGNSA. The CDR3 consists of 15 residues. Losses at the gene ends were 5 bases for V and 4 bases for J; bases not matched to a gene: 2. TCRdb's table, derived via immunoSEQ multiplex PCR, lists solely in-frame clones and lacks some. The repertoire holds more than 95,000 clones, with around 82% as singletons. The source material was blood. The receptor was derived from a woman aged 45-60 years in good health. V usage is TRBV7-2 and J usage is TRBJ2-3; TRBD2 matches 14 bases. CDR3 residues: CASSRGLAGADTQYF. In DNA, the CDR3 is TGTGCCAGCAGCCGGGGACTAGCGGGAGCAGATACGCAGTATTTT.